Here is one TCR beta chain with its context. The entry originates in a study of blood T cell repertoires in COVID-19. The CDR3 contains 13 residues. V was shortened by 5 bases and J by 5 bases, with 12 bases between the two germline ends. Libraries were prepared by immunoSEQ multiplex PCR; TCRdb keeps only in-frame clonotypes and omits some of them. The table lists 490,000 or so clones, more than 75% of them singletons. The specimen sequenced was PBMCs or T cells enriched from blood (not recorded which). This clonotype was sampled from a woman aged 40-49 years who had recovered from COVID-19. This sequence joins TRBV12-3 or TRBV12-4 and TRBJ1-2; D not certain. CDR3 sequence: CASSLSEHYGYTF. CDR3 DNA sequence: TGTGCCAGCAGTCTCTCAGAACATTATGGCTACACCTTC.